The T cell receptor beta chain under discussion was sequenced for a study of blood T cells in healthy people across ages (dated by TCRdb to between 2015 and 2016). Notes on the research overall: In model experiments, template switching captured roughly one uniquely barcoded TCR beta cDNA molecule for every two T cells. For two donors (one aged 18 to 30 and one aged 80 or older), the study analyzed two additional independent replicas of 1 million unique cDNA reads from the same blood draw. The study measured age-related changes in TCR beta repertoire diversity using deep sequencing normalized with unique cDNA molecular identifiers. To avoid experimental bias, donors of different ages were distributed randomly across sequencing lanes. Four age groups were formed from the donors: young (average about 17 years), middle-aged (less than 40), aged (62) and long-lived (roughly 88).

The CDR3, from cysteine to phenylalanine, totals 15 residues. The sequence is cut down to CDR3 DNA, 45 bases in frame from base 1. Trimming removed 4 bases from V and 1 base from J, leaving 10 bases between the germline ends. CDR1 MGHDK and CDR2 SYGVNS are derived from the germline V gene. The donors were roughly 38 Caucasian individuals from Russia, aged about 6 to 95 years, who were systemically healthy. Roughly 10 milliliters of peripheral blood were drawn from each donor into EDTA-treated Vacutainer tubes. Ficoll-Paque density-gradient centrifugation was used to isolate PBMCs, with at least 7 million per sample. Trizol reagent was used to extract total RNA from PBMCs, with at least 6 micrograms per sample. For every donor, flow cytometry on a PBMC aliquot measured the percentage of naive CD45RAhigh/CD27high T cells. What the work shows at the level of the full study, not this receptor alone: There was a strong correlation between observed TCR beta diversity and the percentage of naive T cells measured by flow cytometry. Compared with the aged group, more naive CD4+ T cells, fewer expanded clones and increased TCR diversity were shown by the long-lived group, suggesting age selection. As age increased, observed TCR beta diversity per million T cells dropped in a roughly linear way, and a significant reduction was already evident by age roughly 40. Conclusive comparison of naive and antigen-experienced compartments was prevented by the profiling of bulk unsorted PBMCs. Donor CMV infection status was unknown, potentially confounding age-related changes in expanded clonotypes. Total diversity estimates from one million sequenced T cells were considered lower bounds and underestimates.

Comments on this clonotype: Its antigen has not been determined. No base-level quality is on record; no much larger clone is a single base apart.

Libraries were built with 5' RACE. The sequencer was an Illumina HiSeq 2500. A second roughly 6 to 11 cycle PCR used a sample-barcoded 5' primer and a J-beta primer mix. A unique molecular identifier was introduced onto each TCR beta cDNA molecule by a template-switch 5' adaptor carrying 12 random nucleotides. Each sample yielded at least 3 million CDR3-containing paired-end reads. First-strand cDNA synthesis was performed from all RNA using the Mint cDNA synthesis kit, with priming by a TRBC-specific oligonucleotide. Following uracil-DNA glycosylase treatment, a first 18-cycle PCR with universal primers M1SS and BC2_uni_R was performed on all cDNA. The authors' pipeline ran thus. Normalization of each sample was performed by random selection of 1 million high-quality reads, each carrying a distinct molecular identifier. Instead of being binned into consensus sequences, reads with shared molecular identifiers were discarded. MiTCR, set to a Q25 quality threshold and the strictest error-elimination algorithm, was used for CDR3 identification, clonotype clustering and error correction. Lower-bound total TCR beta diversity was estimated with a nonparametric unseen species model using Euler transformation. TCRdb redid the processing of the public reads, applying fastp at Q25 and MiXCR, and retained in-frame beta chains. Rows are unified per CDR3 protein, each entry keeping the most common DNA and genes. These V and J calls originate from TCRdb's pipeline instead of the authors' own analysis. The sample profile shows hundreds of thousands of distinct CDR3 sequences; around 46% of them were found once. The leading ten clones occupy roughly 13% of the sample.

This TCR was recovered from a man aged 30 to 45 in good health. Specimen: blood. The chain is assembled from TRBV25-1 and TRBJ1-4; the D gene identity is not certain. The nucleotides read TGTGCCAGCAGTGCCTTGTCAGGAACTAATGAAAAACTGTTTTTT. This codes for CASSALSGTNEKLFF.